Shown below are 8 T cell receptor beta chains from a single sample sequenced in a study of T-cell reconstitution after alpha-beta-depleted transplantation in children. The library targeted TCRbeta and was prepared with unique molecular identifiers. MiXCR, run by TCRdb on the PCR reads, gives a single entry per CDR3 protein. The sample lists 450,000 to 550,000 distinct CDR3 sequences, 11% occurring once. This specimen consisted of PBMCs, mostly from graft donor cells, obtained 180 days after TCRalphabeta/CD19-depleted stem cell transplant. These receptors were obtained from a female patient aged 2-9 years who had a stem cell transplant for aplastic anemia, so the T cells may come from the graft donor.

This clonotype was found a few times. The CDR3 region has the DNA TGCGCCAGCAACGCAGGGACTGAAAACACCATATATTTT. It is translated as CASNAGTENTIYF. The gene calls are TRBV10-2 and TRBJ1-3; weak D call: TRBD1 (5 bases). Germline loops: CDR1 WSHSY, CDR2 SAAADI. V was pared by 7 bases and J by 6 bases, with 13 bases between. The CDR3 consists of 13 residues.

The chain uses TRBV27 and TRBJ1-5, with D perhaps TRBD1 (6 bases). This CDR3 region has 16 residues. From germline, CDR1 is MNHEY and CDR2 SMNVEV (reference sequence). V lost 8 bases and J 2 bases, leaving 19 bases between the germline ends. The CDR3 spells CASRKRAGDGNQPQHF. CDR3 in DNA: TGTGCCAGCCGCAAGAGGGCAGGGGATGGCAATCAGCCCCAGCATTTT.

This clonotype was observed a few times. This rearrangement joins TRBV3-1 to TRBJ1-3; 7 nucleotides match TRBD1. CDR1 and CDR2 (germline): LGHDT, YNNKEL (reference sequence). CDR3 length equals 17 residues. V lost 5 bases to trimming and J lost 0 bases; unmatched junction nucleotides: 10. The chain's CDR3 is CASSFRGTALSGNTIYF. The CDR3 DNA sequence: TGTGCCAGCAGCTTTAGGGGGACAGCGCTCTCTGGAAACACCATATATTTT.

In its sample, this clonotype was seen many times. The rearrangement joins TRBV10-2 to TRBJ2-5, with TRBD1 identical over 9 bases. Germline lookup yields CDR1 WSHSY and CDR2 SAAADI. The CDR3 is made up of 15 amino acids. The V gene end was trimmed by 7 bases and the J gene end by 5 bases; junction bases not matched to a gene: 11. The chain's CDR3 is CASISGQGRRETQYF. In DNA, the CDR3 is TGCGCCAGCATCTCGGGACAGGGCAGGCGGGAGACCCAGTACTTC.

The chain is built from TRBV6-5 and TRBJ2-1, with TRBD2 matching 10 bases. After removal of 4 bases from V and 4 bases from J, the junction contained 10 bases not matched to a gene. Germline V gene lookup returns CDR1 MNHEY and CDR2 SVGAGI. CDR3 size: 17 residues. The CDR3 DNA sequence: TGTGCCAGCAGTTCGGACCCTAGCGGGGGACGGTACAATGAGCAGTTCTTC. This translates into CASSSDPSGGRYNEQFF.

This clonotype showed up just a few times. This chain uses TRBV15 with TRBJ2-1; 13 bases map to TRBD2. This CDR3 spans 14 amino acids. CDR1 is LNHNV, CDR2 YYDKDF, per germline (reference sequence). J was trimmed by 10 bases and V by 5 bases; bases with no gene match: 5. CDR3 protein: CATSVGLAGPEQFF. For the CDR3, the DNA is TGTGCCACCAGCGTGGGACTAGCGGGGCCCGAGCAGTTCTTC.

This clonotype was detected once. This chain joins TRBV6-6 and TRBJ2-5; D not certain. The germline V gene encodes CDR1 MNHNY and CDR2 SVGAGI (reference sequence). This CDR3 region has 13 residues. V shed 6 bases and J shed 5 bases, with 13 bases lying between them. DNA for the CDR3: TGTGCCAGCAGACCAGGTGCCGGGGAGACCCAGTACTTC. Its translation: CASRPGAGETQYF.

This clonotype has only a few counts. The rearrangement joins TRBV7-6 to TRBJ2-7, with TRBD2 matching over 10 bases. Germline CDR1 SGHVS, CDR2 FNYEAQ. The V gene end was trimmed by 5 bases and the J gene end by 3 bases; junction bases not matched to a gene: 7. The CDR3 extends over 15 amino acids. This CDR3 is CASSPSGTSVYEQYF. The DNA for the CDR3 is TGTGCCAGCAGCCCCTCCGGGACTAGCGTCTACGAGCAGTACTTC.